This TCR beta chain was identified during a study of cytomegalovirus exposure and HLA in healthy donors. The primer mix had 60 Vbeta and 13 Jbeta primers. In the authors' methods: There were about 86 million unique TCR beta chains by a later count, and 10 million to 12 million of them were shared. The repertoire was sequenced with immunoSEQ multiplex PCR; TCRdb's copy has only in-frame clones and lacks some. V and J calls and clone size are those listed in that table; D and trimming were worked out from the DNA. The data contain approximately 300,000 clones, 80% of them singletons. In its sample, this clone was seen once. Other DNA sequences within the sample encode an identical CDR3. The CDR3 is made up of 14 amino acids. Germline CDR1 and CDR2: WNHNN and SYGVQD (reference sequence). The V end lost 3 bases, the J end lost 7 bases, and 16 bases lay between the germline ends.

The receptor's source is a girl aged 2 to 10 in good health and CMV-seronegative. The chain links TRBV10-1 to TRBJ2-7; the D gene is possibly TRBD1 (6 bases). The sample consisted of PBMCs. This chain's CDR3 is CASSEKTGFYEQYF. The CDR3 nucleotides read TGCGCCAGCAGTGAAAAGACAGGTTTCTATGAGCAGTACTTC.